What follows describes a single T cell receptor beta chain. The antigen remains unidentified. This record comes from a study of T-cell memory formation after mild COVID-19. TCRdb fed the 5' RACE reads into MiXCR, producing one record per CDR3 protein. The table lists more than 45,000 distinct CDR3 sequences, approximately 9% of them singletons. The length of the CDR3 is 15 residues. Between the trimmed V and J ends, which lost 1 base and 5 bases, there was a span of 14 bases. CDR1 and CDR2 (germline): LGHNA, YNFKEQ. Study-level results: Clones that contracted from day 15 to 85 had balanced CD4/CD8; later expanders were CD4+ biased. Cross-reactive memory apparently joined, as some responding clones appeared in pre-infection memory.

Sequenced material: PBMCs or a T cell subset sorted from them (not recorded which). This sequence was found in an adult woman who had mild COVID-19 (a few samples of this study predate the infection). Cell type and time point are not known. The rearrangement links TRBV4-2 to TRBJ1-2; a weak D match, TRBD1 (6 bases). CDR3 sequence (DNA): TGTGCCAGCAGCCAAGTTTCAGGGGTAACGTATGGCTACACCTTC. This sequence encodes CASSQVSGVTYGYTF.